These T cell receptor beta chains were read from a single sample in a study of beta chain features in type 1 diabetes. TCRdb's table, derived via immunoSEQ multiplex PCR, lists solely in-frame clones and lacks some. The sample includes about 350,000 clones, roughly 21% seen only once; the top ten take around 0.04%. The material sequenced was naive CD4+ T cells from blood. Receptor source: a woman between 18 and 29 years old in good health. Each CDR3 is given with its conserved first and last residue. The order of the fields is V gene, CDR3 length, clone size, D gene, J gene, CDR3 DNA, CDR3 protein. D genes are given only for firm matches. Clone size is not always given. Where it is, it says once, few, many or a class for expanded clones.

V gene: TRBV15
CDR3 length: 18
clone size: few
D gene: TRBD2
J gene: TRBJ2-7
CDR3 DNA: TGTGCCACCAGCAGAGGCCGGGGGAGCGGGAGGGAAAGCTACGAGCAGTACTTC
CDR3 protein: CATSRGRGSGRESYEQYF

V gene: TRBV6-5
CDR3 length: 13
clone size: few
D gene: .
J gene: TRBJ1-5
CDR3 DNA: TGTGCCAGCAGGCCTCGGGGGGATCAGCCCCAGCATTTT
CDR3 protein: CASRPRGDQPQHF

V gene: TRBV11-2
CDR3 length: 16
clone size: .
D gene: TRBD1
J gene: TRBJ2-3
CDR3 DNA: TGTGCCAGCGGATACAGGGGGCGTTCAAGCACAGATACGCAGTATTTT
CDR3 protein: CASGYRGRSSTDTQYF

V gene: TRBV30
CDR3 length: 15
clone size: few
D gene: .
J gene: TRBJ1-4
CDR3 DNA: TGTGCCTGGAGTGTCGGGGGAACAACTAATGAAAAACTGTTTTTT
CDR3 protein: CAWSVGGTTNEKLFF

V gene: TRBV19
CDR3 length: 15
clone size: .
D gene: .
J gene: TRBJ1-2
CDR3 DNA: TGTGCCAGTAGGATGGGACTGGAACGGGCCTATGGCTACACCTTC
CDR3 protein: CASRMGLERAYGYTF

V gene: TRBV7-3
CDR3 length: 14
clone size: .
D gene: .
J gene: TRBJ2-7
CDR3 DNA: TGTGCCAGCAGTCCAGGACAGCCGGGCTCCGAGCAGTACTTC
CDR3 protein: CASSPGQPGSEQYF

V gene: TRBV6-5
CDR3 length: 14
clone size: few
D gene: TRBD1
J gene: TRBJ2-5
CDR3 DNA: TGTGCCAGCAGTCAACAGGGGGCCGGAGAGACCCAGTACTTC
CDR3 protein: CASSQQGAGETQYF

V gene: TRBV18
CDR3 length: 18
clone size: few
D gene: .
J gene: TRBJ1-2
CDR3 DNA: TGTGCCAGCTCACTCCTGGATGGCGAGGAGAACCGGCGTGATGGCTACACCTTC
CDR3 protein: CASSLLDGEENRRDGYTF

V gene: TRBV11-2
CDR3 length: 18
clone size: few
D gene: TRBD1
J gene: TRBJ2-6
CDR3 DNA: TGTGCCAGCAGCATGACAGGGTTGGAACTCTCTGGGGCCAACGTCCTGACTTTC
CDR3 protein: CASSMTGLELSGANVLTF

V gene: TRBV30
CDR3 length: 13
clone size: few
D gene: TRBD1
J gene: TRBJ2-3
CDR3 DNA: TGTGCCTGGTCCACAGGGGGCCCAGATACGCAGTATTTT
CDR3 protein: CAWSTGGPDTQYF

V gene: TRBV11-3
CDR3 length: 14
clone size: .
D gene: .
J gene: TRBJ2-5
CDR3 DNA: TGTGCCAGCAGCCTCGGACAGGGAGGGGAGACCCAGTACTTC
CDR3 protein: CASSLGQGGETQYF

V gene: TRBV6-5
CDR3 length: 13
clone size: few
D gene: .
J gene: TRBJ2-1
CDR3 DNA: TGTGCCAGCAGTCTCCAGGGGACCCATGAGCAGTTCTTC
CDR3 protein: CASSLQGTHEQFF

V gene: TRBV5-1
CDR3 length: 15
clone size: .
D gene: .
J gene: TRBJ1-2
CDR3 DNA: TGCGCCAGCAGCTTGGATGGCAGTTCTAACTATGGCTACACCTTC
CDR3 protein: CASSLDGSSNYGYTF

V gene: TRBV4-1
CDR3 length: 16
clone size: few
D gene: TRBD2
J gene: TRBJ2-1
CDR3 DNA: TGCGCCAGCAGCCAAGGACTAGCGGGGTTCTACAATGAGCAGTTCTTC
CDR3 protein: CASSQGLAGFYNEQFF

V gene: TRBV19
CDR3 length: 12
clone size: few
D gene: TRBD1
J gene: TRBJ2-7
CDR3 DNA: TGTGCCAGTAGCGACAGGGGACACGAGCAGTACTTC
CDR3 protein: CASSDRGHEQYF

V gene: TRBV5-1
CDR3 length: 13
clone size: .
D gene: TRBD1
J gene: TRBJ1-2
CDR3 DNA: TGCGCCAGCAGGGGAGACAGGGTCGGTGGCTACACCTTC
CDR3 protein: CASRGDRVGGYTF

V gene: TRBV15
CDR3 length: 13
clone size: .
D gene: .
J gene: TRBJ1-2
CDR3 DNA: TGTGCCACCAGCAGAGACGGGAACTATGGCTACACCTTC
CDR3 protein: CATSRDGNYGYTF

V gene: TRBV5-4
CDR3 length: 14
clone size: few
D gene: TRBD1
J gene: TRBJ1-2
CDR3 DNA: TGTGCCAGCAGCCCGGGACAGGGAATTTTTGGCTACACCTTC
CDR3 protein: CASSPGQGIFGYTF

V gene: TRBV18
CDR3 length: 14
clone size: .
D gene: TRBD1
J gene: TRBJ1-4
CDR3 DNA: TGTGCCAGCTCACCACGGGACAGAAATGAAAAACTGTTTTTT
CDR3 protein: CASSPRDRNEKLFF

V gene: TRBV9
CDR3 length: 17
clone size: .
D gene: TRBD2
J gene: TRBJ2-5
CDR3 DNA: TGTGCCAGCAGCGTAGGACTAGCGGGGGGAGGCCAAGAGACCCAGTACTTC
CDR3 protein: CASSVGLAGGGQETQYF

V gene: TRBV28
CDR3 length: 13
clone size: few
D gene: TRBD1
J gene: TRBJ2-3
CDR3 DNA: TGTGCCAGCAGAGGACAGGGTGCAGATACGCAGTATTTT
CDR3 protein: CASRGQGADTQYF

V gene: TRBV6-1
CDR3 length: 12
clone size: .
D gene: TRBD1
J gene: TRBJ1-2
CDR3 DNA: TGTGCCAGCAGATACAGGGGTTCAGGCTACACCTTC
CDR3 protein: CASRYRGSGYTF

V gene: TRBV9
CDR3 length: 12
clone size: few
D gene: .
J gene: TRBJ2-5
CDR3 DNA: TGTGCCAGCAGCCCTGGAAGGGGTGCCCAGTACTTC
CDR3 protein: CASSPGRGAQYF

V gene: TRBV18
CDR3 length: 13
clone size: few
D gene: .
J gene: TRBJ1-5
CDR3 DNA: TGTGCCAGCTCACCAAGGGGGGGTCAGCCCCAGCATTTT
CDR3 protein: CASSPRGGQPQHF

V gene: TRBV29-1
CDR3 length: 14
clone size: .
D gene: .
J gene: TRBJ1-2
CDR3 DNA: TGCAGCGCCCGACGGGACACCCAATTTTATGGCTACACCTTC
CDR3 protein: CSARRDTQFYGYTF

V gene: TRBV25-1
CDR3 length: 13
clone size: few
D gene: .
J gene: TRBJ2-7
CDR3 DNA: TGTGCCAGCAGTAAGTCGACGACTACACAGCAGTACTTC
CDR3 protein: CASSKSTTTQQYF

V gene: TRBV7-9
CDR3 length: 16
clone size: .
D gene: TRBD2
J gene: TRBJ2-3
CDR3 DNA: TGTGCCAGCAGCTTCCATCCGGGGGGGTTGACAGATACGCAGTATTTT
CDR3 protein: CASSFHPGGLTDTQYF

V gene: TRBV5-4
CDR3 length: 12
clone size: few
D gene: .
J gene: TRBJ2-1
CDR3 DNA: TGTGCCAGCAGCCAAGACAGCAATGAGCAGTTCTTC
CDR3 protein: CASSQDSNEQFF

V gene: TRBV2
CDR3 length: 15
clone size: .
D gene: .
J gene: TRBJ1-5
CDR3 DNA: TGTGCCAGCGGAGCGGGGGACACCTTTAATCAGCCCCAGCATTTT
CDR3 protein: CASGAGDTFNQPQHF

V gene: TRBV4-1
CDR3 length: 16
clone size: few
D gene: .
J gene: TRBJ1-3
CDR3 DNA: TGCGCCAGCAGCCAGCTTGCGGGGAGTACTGGAAACACCATATATTTT
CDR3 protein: CASSQLAGSTGNTIYF

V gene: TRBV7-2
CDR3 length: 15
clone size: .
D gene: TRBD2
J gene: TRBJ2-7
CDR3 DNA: TGTGCCAGCAGTCCGGGAGCGGGGATCCCTTACGAGCAGTACTTC
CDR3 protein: CASSPGAGIPYEQYF

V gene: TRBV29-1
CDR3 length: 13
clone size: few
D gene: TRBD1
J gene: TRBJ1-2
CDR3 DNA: TGCAGCGCTACAGGACAGGGGGCCTATGGCTACACCTTC
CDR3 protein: CSATGQGAYGYTF

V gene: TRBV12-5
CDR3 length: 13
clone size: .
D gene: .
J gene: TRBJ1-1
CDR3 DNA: TGTGCTAGTGGGTTGACAGGGAACACTGAAGCTTTCTTT
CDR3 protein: CASGLTGNTEAFF

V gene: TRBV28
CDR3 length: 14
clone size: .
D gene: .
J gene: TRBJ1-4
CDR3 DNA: TGTGCCAGCAGTACTACAGGGTTTAATGAAAAACTGTTTTTT
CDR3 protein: CASSTTGFNEKLFF

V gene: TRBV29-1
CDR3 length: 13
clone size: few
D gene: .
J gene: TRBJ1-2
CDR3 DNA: TGCAGCGTTGAGGACGGGGGAACAAATGGCTACACCTTC
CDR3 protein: CSVEDGGTNGYTF

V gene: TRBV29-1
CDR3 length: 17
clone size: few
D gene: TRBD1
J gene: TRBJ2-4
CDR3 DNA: TGCAGCGTTGAAGTAAGGGGACAGCCTCTAGCCAAAAACATTCAGTACTTC
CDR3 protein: CSVEVRGQPLAKNIQYF

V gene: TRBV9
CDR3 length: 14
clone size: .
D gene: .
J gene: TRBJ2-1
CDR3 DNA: TGTGCCATGCTAGCATCTCCTTTCTACAATGAGCAGTTCTTC
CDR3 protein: CAMLASPFYNEQFF

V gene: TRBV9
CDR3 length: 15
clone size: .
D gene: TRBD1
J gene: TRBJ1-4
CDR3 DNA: TGTGCCAGCAGCGTCTCGGGACAGCCCAATGAAAAACTGTTTTTT
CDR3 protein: CASSVSGQPNEKLFF

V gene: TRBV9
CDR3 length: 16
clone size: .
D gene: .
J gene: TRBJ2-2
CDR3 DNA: TGTGCCAGCAGCTCCGCTCTTAGCCGGGGCACCGGGGAGCTGTTTTTT
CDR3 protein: CASSSALSRGTGELFF

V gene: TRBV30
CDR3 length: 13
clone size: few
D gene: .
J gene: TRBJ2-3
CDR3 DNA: TGTGCCTGGACTCTCTTTGTCACAGATACGCAGTATTTT
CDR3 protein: CAWTLFVTDTQYF

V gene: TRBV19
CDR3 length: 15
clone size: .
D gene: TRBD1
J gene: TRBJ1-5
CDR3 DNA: TGTGCCAGTAGTATTCCCTCGACAGGGCAGCAGCCCCAGCATTTT
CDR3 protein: CASSIPSTGQQPQHF

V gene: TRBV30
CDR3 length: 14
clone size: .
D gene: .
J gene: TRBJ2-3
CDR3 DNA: TGTGCCTGGGCCCGGATGGCGGGTGTAGATACGCAGTATTTT
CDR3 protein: CAWARMAGVDTQYF